This T cell receptor beta chain stems from a study of blood T cell repertoires in COVID-19. Participants in the exposed group had met a COVID-19 case in the 2 weeks before joining the study. TCRdb's copy holds only in-frame clones and misses some; the assay was immunoSEQ multiplex PCR. Among 200,000 to 250,000 clones listed, 80% to 90% were seen once. The CDR3 sequence is 16 residues long. Germline CDR1 reads SGHRS; CDR2 reads YFSETQ. V trimming: 2 bases; J trimming: 4 bases; junction bases outside the gene matches: 8. The rearrangement links TRBV5-1 to TRBJ1-1, with 10 nucleotides matching TRBD1. This TCR came from a woman aged 25-40 years who had been exposed to COVID-19. Sequences were obtained from PBMCs or T cells enriched from blood (not recorded which). The CDR3 DNA sequence: TGCGCCAGCAGCTTTGGGACAGGGGCGGTGGGCACTGAAGCTTTCTTT. Protein sequence: CASSFGTGAVGTEAFF. The full variable domain, rest sourced from reference TRBV5-1 and TRBJ1-1, is KAGVTQTPRYLIKTRGQQVTLSCSPISGHRSVSWYQQTPGQGLQFLFEYFSETQRNKGNFPGRFSGRQFSNSRSEMNVSTLELGDSALYLCASSFGTGAVGTEAFFGQGTRLTVV.